The T cell receptor beta chain described here comes from a study of shared clonotypes between healthy human individuals. Input per replicate PCR of unsorted PBMC was about 0.3 ug DNA, corresponding to around 28,000 T cell genomes. Using immunoSEQ multiplex PCR, the repertoire was profiled, and TCRdb retains in-frame clones only, with some absent. The table includes hundreds of thousands of clones, around 81% detected once. The CDR3 spans 15 residues. The germline gives CDR1 SGDLS, CDR2 YYNGEE. With 0 bases removed from V and 1 base from J, the gap between germline ends came to 10 bases. Sequences were obtained from PBMCs. The receptor comes from a middle-aged woman in good health. Some clones in this sample may be carry-over from other donors' samples. The chain is built from TRBV9 and TRBJ1-1; the D is unclear. The CDR3 loop reads CASSVATARNTEAFF. The CDR3 DNA reads TGTGCCAGCAGCGTAGCTACAGCGCGGAACACTGAAGCTTTCTTT.